Shown below are 3 T cell receptor beta chains from a single sample sequenced in a study of blood T cell repertoires in COVID-19. The data were produced by immunoSEQ multiplex PCR, yet TCRdb's version contains in-frame clones alone and is incomplete. The sample consists of some 70,000 clones, about 89% of them appearing once. The sample taken for sequencing was peripheral blood. Every receptor here comes from a man over 45 with active COVID-19.

This clone was observed once. The V and J genes are TRBV7-9 and TRBJ1-1, with TRBD1 identical over 9 bases. The CDR3 totals 14 residues. J gave up 5 bases and V 5 bases, and 6 bases lay outside the gene matches. From germline, CDR1 is SEHNR and CDR2 FQNEAQ (reference sequence). The CDR3 bases are TGTGCCAGCAGCACTAGGGACAGGGCGACTGAAGCTTTCTTT. Its translation is CASSTRDRATEAFF.

V and J are TRBV24-1 and TRBJ1-4, with 7 nucleotides matching TRBD1. The CDR3 is 14 amino acids. Germline CDR1 reads KGHDR; CDR2 reads SFDVKD. V dropped 9 bases and J dropped 3; count of bases not matched to a gene: 6. The CDR3 region is CATSAQGANEKLFF. The CDR3 DNA sequence: TGTGCCACCTCCGCTCAGGGGGCTAATGAAAAACTGTTTTTT.

This sequence joins TRBV4-1 and TRBJ2-5; no definite D call. CDR1 and CDR2 from the germline V gene are MGHRA and YSYEKL. This CDR3 is built from 13 residues. Trimming removed 1 base at V and 5 bases at J, with 8 bases between. The CDR3 region has the DNA TGCGCCAGCAGCCAAGCTTTGCGGGAGACCCAGTACTTC. This codes for CASSQALRETQYF.